This T cell receptor beta chain was observed in a study of cytomegalovirus exposure and HLA in healthy donors. Notes on the study in general: Prior analysis indicated that the majority of TCR beta V segments exhibited productivity approximately 90% or approximately 30% of the time. Upon later analysis, HLA-associated TCR beta chains proved more clonally expanded than other, equally common chains.

PCR primers comprised 60 Vbeta and 13 Jbeta primers. Generated by immunoSEQ multiplex PCR, the TCRdb table keeps only in-frame clones and is missing some. The table has about 200,000 clones, 82% seen once. V dropped 6 bases and J dropped 1 base, with 9 bases sitting between them. The germline gives CDR1 LNHDA, CDR2 SQIVND (reference sequence). The CDR3 runs to 13 residues. Points on this clone: Its specificity is not known.

Sequenced sample: PBMCs. The J gene is TRBJ2-5, the V gene TRBV19; the D gene is possibly TRBD1 (5 bases). The source of this sequence is a woman between 45 and 65 years old in good health and CMV-seropositive. The CDR3 here is CASREDTQETQYF. The CDR3 nucleotides are TGTGCCAGTAGAGAGGACACCCAAGAGACCCAGTACTTC. Combining the CDR3 with reference TRBV19 and TRBJ2-5 gives the whole variable domain DGGITQSPKYLFRKEGQNVTLSCEQNLNHDAMYWYRQDPGQGLRLIYYSQIVNDFQKGDIAEGYSVSREKKESFPLTVTSAQKNPTAFYLCASREDTQETQYFGPGTRLLVL.